The next 16 T cell receptor beta chains were all read from a single sample in a study of blood T cell repertoires in COVID-19. Generated by immunoSEQ multiplex PCR, the TCRdb table keeps only in-frame clones and is missing some. The sample consists of about 24,000 clones, around 86% of them appearing once. The sample comprised peripheral blood. These TCRs come from a man aged 65-85 years with acute or convalescent COVID-19.

This clone was counted a few times. The chain couples TRBV7-9 to TRBJ2-5, with D tentatively TRBD1 (6 bases). Germline V gene sequence: CDR1 SEHNR, CDR2 FQNEAQ (reference sequence). V was shortened by 3 bases and J by 7 bases, with 12 bases between the two germline ends. The CDR3 sequence is 13 residues long. CDR3 coding DNA: TGTGCCAGCAGCTTTTCAGGGGATGGGACCCAGTACTTC. Protein product: CASSFSGDGTQYF. Variable domain in full (rest from reference TRBV7-9 and TRBJ2-5): DTGVSQNPRHKITKRGQNVTFRCDPISEHNRLYWYRQTLGQGPEFLTYFQNEAQLEKSRLLSDRFSAERPKGSFSTLEIQRTEQGDSAMYLCASSFSGDGTQYFGPGTRLLVL.

V and J are TRBV11-2 and TRBJ2-2, with D perhaps matching TRBD2 (6 bases). The V end lost 0 bases, the J end lost 0 bases, and 14 bases lay between the germline ends. The CDR3 loop spans 18 amino acids. Germline V gene sequence: CDR1 SGHAT, CDR2 FQNNGV. The CDR3 here is CASSLEGQGLTNTGELFF. CDR3 bases: TGTGCCAGCAGCTTAGAGGGTCAGGGACTTACGAACACCGGGGAGCTGTTTTTT.

This rearrangement joins TRBV6-4 to TRBJ2-3, with unresolved D. Germline V lookup: CDR1 MRHNA, CDR2 SNTAGT. The V gene lost 5 bases and the J gene lost 0 bases, with 6 bases spanning the gap. CDR3 size: 13 residues. In DNA form, the CDR3 reads TGTGCCAGCAGTAGCGCTAGCACAGATACGCAGTATTTT. It is translated as CASSSASTDTQYF.

The chain joins TRBV6-6 to TRBJ2-7; 9 bases are a match to TRBD1. The CDR3 has 15 amino acids. Germline V gene data show CDR1 as MNHNY and CDR2 as SVGAGI (reference sequence). V shed 6 bases, J shed 5 bases, and the junction held 11 bases outside the gene matches. In DNA form, the CDR3 reads TGTGCCAGCAGCAACACGGGAACAGGGGGCAACGAGCAGTACTTC. As protein: CASSNTGTGGNEQYF.

The chain uses TRBV9 and TRBJ2-2, with TRBD2 matching 8 bases. CDR1 and CDR2 from the germline V gene are SGDLS and YYNGEE. CDR3 length: 15 residues. With 4 bases clipped from V and 5 bases from J, the junction kept 7 bases outside the gene matches. In nucleotides, the CDR3 is TGTGCCAGCAGCTTTGGACTAGCTGATACCGGGGAGCTGTTTTTT. Protein: CASSFGLADTGELFF. Full variable domain (outside the CDR3, taken from reference TRBV9 and TRBJ2-2): DSGVTQTPKHLITATGQRVTLRCSPRSGDLSVYWYQQSLDQGLQFLIQYYNGEERAKGNILERFSAQQFPDLHSELNLSSLELGDSALYFCASSFGLADTGELFFGEGSRLTVL.

The chain combines TRBV6-5 with TRBJ1-1; D ambiguous. Germline lookup yields CDR1 MNHEY and CDR2 SVGAGI. Deletions cut 10 bases from V and 4 bases from J, with 10 bases between. This CDR3 is built from 11 residues. As DNA, the CDR3 is TGTGCCACCCTAAATCCCACTGAAGCTTTCTTT. Translated: CATLNPTEAFF.

The chain is built from TRBV5-4 and TRBJ1-2; tentative D call: TRBD1 (5 bases). The CDR3 has 11 residues. Germline-derived CDR1 and CDR2 are SGHNT and YYREEE (reference sequence). V was trimmed by 0 bases and J by 8 bases, leaving 5 bases between them. DNA for the CDR3: TGTGCCAGCAGCTTGGGGGGCGGCTACACCTTC. Its translation is CASSLGGGYTF.

The chain carries TRBV7-6 and TRBJ2-6, with D perhaps matching TRBD1 (5 bases). Per the germline V gene, CDR1 is SGHVS and CDR2 is FNYEAQ. The V end was cut by 1 base, the J end by 1 base, with 14 bases between. CDR3 length equals 18 residues. The CDR3: CASSLVVQGMSGANVLTF. CDR3 sequence (DNA): TGTGCCAGCAGCTTAGTAGTGCAGGGAATGTCTGGGGCCAACGTCCTGACTTTC.

V usage is TRBV5-6 and J usage is TRBJ2-1, with D uncertain. Germline V gives CDR1 SGHDT, CDR2 YYEEEE. The CDR3 consists of 13 residues. Trimming removed 6 bases from V and 0 bases from J, with 7 bases in between. The CDR3 sequence is CASMERSYNEQFF. The CDR3 bases are TGTGCCAGCATGGAGCGCTCCTACAATGAGCAGTTCTTC.

This chain uses TRBV27 with TRBJ1-5; D is perhaps TRBD1 (5 bases). Trimming took off 5 bases at V and 5 bases at J, with 16 bases between the two ends. The germline CDR1 and CDR2 sequences are MNHEY and SMNVEV (reference sequence). The CDR3 has 15 residues. This chain's CDR3 is CASSPPGGKDQPQHF. The CDR3 DNA reads TGTGCCAGCAGTCCTCCGGGGGGGAAAGATCAGCCCCAGCATTTT.

The chain employs TRBV5-1 and TRBJ1-2; 8 positions match TRBD1. J gave up 2 bases and V 3 bases, and 3 bases lay outside the gene matches. This CDR3 is 14 amino acids long. The germline V gene encodes CDR1 SGHRS and CDR2 YFSETQ. The CDR3 nucleotides read TGCGCCAGCAGCTCAACAGGGGGAAACTATGGCTACACCTTC. It specifies CASSSTGGNYGYTF.

The J gene is TRBJ1-1, the V gene TRBV7-3; TRBD1 aligns across 8 bases. The CDR3 contains 13 residues. The germline gives CDR1 SGHTA, CDR2 FQGTGA. J gave up 4 bases and V 6 bases, and 4 bases lay outside the gene matches. The DNA for the CDR3 is TGTGCCAGCAGAATGGACAGGGCCACTGAAGCTTTCTTT. As protein: CASRMDRATEAFF.

The gene calls are TRBV6-5 and TRBJ1-2; no definite D call. Germline assignment: CDR1 MNHEY and CDR2 SVGAGI. V shed 2 bases and J shed 7 bases, with 11 bases lying between them. The CDR3 covers 13 residues. DNA of the CDR3: TGTGCCAGCAGTTACGAGGGTTGGGGTGGCTACACCTTC. Translating gives CASSYEGWGGYTF.

The rearrangement joins TRBV7-9 to TRBJ1-4, with TRBD1 matching over 7 bases. This CDR3 region has 15 residues. Per germline, CDR1 SEHNR and CDR2 FQNEAQ (reference sequence). V shed 5 bases, J shed 5 bases, and the junction held 8 bases outside the gene matches. CDR3 sequence (DNA): TGTGCCAGCAGCCTCTCCCGGGACAGCAATGAAAAACTGTTTTTT. As protein: CASSLSRDSNEKLFF.

This chain links TRBV10-3 with TRBJ2-3; a possible D gene is TRBD2 (6 bases). Germline loops: CDR1 ENHRY, CDR2 SYGVKD. V was shortened by 11 bases and J by 2 bases, with 14 bases between the two germline ends. The CDR3 spans 13 residues. The CDR3, as DNA: TGTGCCGGCTCTTCTAGCGCCACAGATACGCAGTATTTT. Amino acid sequence: CAGSSSATDTQYF.

The rearrangement uses TRBV19 and TRBJ1-4, with D possibly being TRBD1 (5 bases). The CDR3 length is 15 residues. CDR1 is LNHDA, CDR2 SQIVND, per germline (reference sequence). V was trimmed by 5 bases and J by 4 bases, leaving 14 bases between them. CDR3 sequence: CASSSGQTGNEKLFF. The CDR3 DNA sequence: TGTGCCAGTAGTTCTGGACAAACGGGTAATGAAAAACTGTTTTTT.